Shown below are 12 T cell receptor beta chains from a single sample sequenced in a study of shared clonotypes between healthy human individuals. Sequencing was performed with immunoSEQ multiplex PCR; in TCRdb, only in-frame clones are kept and a portion is missing. Of approximately 2.5 million clones in the sample, over 85% were seen once. What was sequenced was naive CD4+ T cells sorted from blood. The subset was: CD45RA+ positively selected. The source is a man in his late teens or twenties in good health.

This chain connects TRBV5-1 to TRBJ2-7; TRBD2 might be the D (5 bases). Germline CDR1 SGHRS, CDR2 YFSETQ. Trimming cost V 9 bases and J 2 bases, with 18 bases left between them. The CDR3 has 14 amino acids. The CDR3 DNA follows: TGCGCCACCTCCCCGGGATATGAGACCTACGAGCAGTACTTC. It codes for CATSPGYETYEQYF.

The chain employs TRBV28 and TRBJ1-2, with D possibly being TRBD1 (5 bases). Germline V lookup: CDR1 MDHEN, CDR2 SYDVKM. The V end lost 2 bases, the J end lost 6 bases, and 16 bases lay between the germline ends. This CDR3 contains 15 residues. The CDR3 DNA reads TGTGCCAGCAGTTTAATCGGGGTGATGGGGGATGGCTACACCTTC. Protein product: CASSLIGVMGDGYTF.

The rearrangement links TRBV5-1 to TRBJ2-3; perhaps D is TRBD1 or TRBD2 (5 bases each). The germline CDR1 and CDR2 sequences are SGHRS and YFSETQ. V lost 3 bases to trimming and J lost 2 bases, with 16 bases between them. The CDR3 has 16 amino acids. CDR3 sequence (DNA): TGCGCCAGCAGCTCCCACCAGGGACGGACCACAGATACGCAGTATTTT. Encoded protein: CASSSHQGRTTDTQYF. Using reference TRBV5-1 and TRBJ2-3 for the parts outside the CDR3, the full variable domain is KAGVTQTPRYLIKTRGQQVTLSCSPISGHRSVSWYQQTPGQGLQFLFEYFSETQRNKGNFPGRFSGRQFSNSRSEMNVSTLELGDSALYLCASSSHQGRTTDTQYFGPGTRLTVL.

The chain employs TRBV5-4 and TRBJ1-2, with 9 bases identical to TRBD1. Germline values: CDR1 SGHNT, CDR2 YYREEE (reference sequence). The V gene end was trimmed by 3 bases and the J gene end by 2 bases; junction bases not matched to a gene: 8. This CDR3 contains 16 residues. CDR3 sequence (DNA): TGTGCCAGCAGCTACCCCGGGACAGGGCTCAACTATGGCTACACCTTC. The encoded protein is CASSYPGTGLNYGYTF.

The CDR3 loop is CASSYSSKGYEQYF. The CDR3 coding sequence is TGTGCCAGCAGTTACTCCTCTAAGGGGTACGAGCAGTACTTC. This sequence joins TRBV6-5 and TRBJ2-7; TRBD1 is a possible D gene (5 bases). The ends were cut back, 0 bases at V and 4 bases at J, with 10 bases in the middle. The CDR3 runs to 14 residues. CDR1 is MNHEY and CDR2 is SVGAGI in the germline V gene.

The V call is TRBV5-6, the J call TRBJ1-2; no firm D call. V lost 2 bases, J lost 5 bases, and 16 bases lay in between. The CDR3 contains 15 residues. Germline V CDR1 and CDR2: SGHDT, YYEEEE. CDR3 residues: CASSFFQGGTYGYTF. The CDR3 bases are TGTGCCAGCAGCTTCTTCCAAGGCGGAACTTATGGCTACACCTTC.

This chain links TRBV5-5 with TRBJ1-1, with D maybe TRBD1 (5 bases). Trimming removed 4 bases at V and 6 bases at J, with 16 bases between. CDR1 and CDR2 from the germline V gene are SGHKS and YYEKEE (reference sequence). This CDR3 is built from 14 residues. CDR3 region: CASSPGGIFAEAFF. The DNA for the CDR3 is TGTGCCAGCAGCCCGGGGGGTATTTTCGCTGAAGCTTTCTTT.

This clone appeared a single time. The rearrangement joins TRBV21-1 to TRBJ2-3; TRBD1 is the table's D call, not checked against the DNA. TRBV21-1 is a documented pseudogene. The CDR3 runs 17 residues. CDR3 region: CASSKEGLGQVTDTQYF. The CDR3 region has the DNA TGTGCCAGCAGCAAAGAAGGCCTCGGACAGGTAACAGATACGCAGTATTTT.

The chain uses TRBV19 and TRBJ1-5, with D hard to call. CDR1 is LNHDA and CDR2 is SQIVND in the germline V gene (reference sequence). Trimming removed 7 bases at V and 3 bases at J, with 10 bases between. This CDR3 has 13 amino acids. Here the CDR3 DNA reads TGTGCCAGTACCGCCGTACTCAATCAGCCCCAGCATTTT. The encoded protein is CASTAVLNQPQHF.

With respect to this clone: Other DNA sequences in the sample encode the same CDR3. The chain employs TRBV7-3 and TRBJ2-2; D may be TRBD2 (6 bases). Trimming left V 2 bases short and J 4 bases short, with 8 bases between. CDR1 is SGHTA and CDR2 is FQGTGA in the germline V gene. The CDR3 runs 14 residues. In DNA form, the CDR3 reads TGTGCCAGCAGCTTACTAGCGAGCACCGGGGAGCTGTTTTTT. Translated, it gives CASSLLASTGELFF.

This chain connects TRBV19 to TRBJ2-7, with 9 nucleotides matching TRBD1. This CDR3 has 14 residues. J lost 4 bases, V lost 6 bases, and 7 bases had no gene match. Germline values: CDR1 LNHDA, CDR2 SQIVND (reference sequence). The CDR3 spells CASSVRDRAYEQYF. The CDR3 region has the DNA TGTGCCAGTAGCGTCCGGGACAGGGCTTACGAGCAGTACTTC.

This sequence joins TRBV19 and TRBJ2-1; a possible D gene is TRBD1 (6 bases). The CDR3 runs 13 residues. Germline values: CDR1 LNHDA, CDR2 SQIVND (reference sequence). The ends were cut back, 3 bases at V and 7 bases at J, with 10 bases in the middle. In DNA form, the CDR3 reads TGTGCCAGTAGTATGACGAGGGGGAATGAGCAGTTCTTC. It specifies CASSMTRGNEQFF.